These T cell receptor beta chains were read from a single sample in a study of CD8 T cells in ankylosing spondylitis. MiXCR was run by TCRdb on the 5' RACE reads, yielding one entry per CDR3 protein. The table shows under 150,000 distinct CDR3 sequences, with roughly 8.3% occurring only once. The sequenced sample was synovial fluid, either unsorted or a sorted T cell fraction (not recorded which). These receptors all stem from a male donor with ankylosing spondylitis. CDR3s include the opening cysteine and the closing phenylalanine or tryptophan. Each record gives: V gene, J gene, clone size, D gene, CDR3 DNA, CDR3 protein. The D gene is left open where the match is weak. Clone sizes are given selectively: once, few, many, or a class where the clone is expanded.

TRBV20-1	TRBJ2-3	NA	TRBD2	TGCAGTGCTTTTAGCGGGATCACAGATACGCAGTATTTT	CSAFSGITDTQYF
TRBV5-1	TRBJ2-3	few	NA	TGCGCCAGCAGCTCGACCGGCTACAGCGATAGCACAGATACGCAGTATTTT	CASSSTGYSDSTDTQYF
TRBV3-1	TRBJ2-7	few	NA	TGTGCCAGCAGCCAAGGCCAGGGCGAGCAGTACTTC	CASSQGQGEQYF
TRBV20-1	TRBJ2-3	NA	TRBD2	TGCAGTGCTCACCTCGGACTAGCGGCTAGCACAGATACGCAGTATTTT	CSAHLGLAASTDTQYF
TRBV20-1	TRBJ1-1	few	NA	TGCAGTGCTACGGAGGGGTATGCGAACACTGAAGCTTTCTTT	CSATEGYANTEAFF
TRBV9	TRBJ2-1	many	NA	TGTGCCTCATCCGTGCGGCTAAGCTCCTACAATGAGCAGTTCTTC	CASSVRLSSYNEQFF
TRBV18	TRBJ2-3	many	TRBD1	TGTGCCAGCTCACCAAGAACAGGGGACGCAGATACGCAGTATTTT	CASSPRTGDADTQYF
TRBV6-1	TRBJ2-5	NA	TRBD1	TGTGCCAGCAGACGACAGGGGACGGAGACCCAGTACTTC	CASRRQGTETQYF
TRBV6-2/TRBV6-3	TRBJ2-1	many	NA	TGTGCCAGCAGTTACGCGACTTTGGGTGAGCAGTTCTTC	CASSYATLGEQFF
TRBV9	TRBJ2-1	few	TRBD2	TGTGCCAGCAGCGTCGCCGGGACTAGCCTCAATGAGCAGTTCTTC	CASSVAGTSLNEQFF
TRBV11-2	TRBJ1-3	NA	NA	TGTGCCAGCAGCCCCTGGGGGGGCTCTGGAAACACCATATATTTT	CASSPWGGSGNTIYF
TRBV27	TRBJ1-1	few	NA	TGTGCCAGCAGTTTCGGATGGGGGAAACAGGGGAACACTGAAGCTTTCTTT	CASSFGWGKQGNTEAFF
TRBV20-1	TRBJ2-7	many	TRBD2	TGCAGTGAATTCAGACTAGCGGAAACCTACGAGCAGTACTTC	CSEFRLAETYEQYF
TRBV4-1	TRBJ2-1	many	TRBD2	TGCGCCAGCAGCCCTGGACTAGCGGGAGTAGGGGAGCAGTTCTTC	CASSPGLAGVGEQFF
TRBV5-1	TRBJ1-1	many	TRBD1	TGCGCCAGCAGCTTGGGAGTCGACAGGGGAATCGGTGAAGCTTTCTTT	CASSLGVDRGIGEAFF
TRBV9	TRBJ2-3	many	NA	TGTGCCAGCAGCGTAGACCCCAGAGGAGGTACGCAGTATTTT	CASSVDPRGGTQYF
TRBV6-1	TRBJ2-7	NA	TRBD2	TGTGCCAGCAGACGGGGGGGCTACGAGCAGTACTTC	CASRRGGYEQYF
TRBV12-3/TRBV12-4	TRBJ2-2	many	TRBD2	TGTGCCACTTCCCTTAGCGGGAGGATAACCGGGGAGCTGTTTTTT	CATSLSGRITGELFF
TRBV20-1	TRBJ2-7	few	TRBD2	TGCAGTGCTGGCAGACTAGCGGGAAACTACGAGCAGTACTTC	CSAGRLAGNYEQYF
TRBV11-2	TRBJ2-7	many	TRBD1	TGTGCCAGCAGCTTAGTGACAGGGATGTCAGACGAGCAGTACTTC	CASSLVTGMSDEQYF
TRBV2	TRBJ2-3	NA	TRBD2	TGTGCCAGCAGTGTGAGCGGGAGGCACACAGATACGCAGTATTTT	CASSVSGRHTDTQYF
TRBV6-1	TRBJ2-4	few	NA	TGTGCCAGCAGTGAAAGGGGACAAGAGGACTTC	CASSERGQEDF
TRBV20-1	TRBJ2-5	few	NA	TGCAGTGCAGCTAGAGGACAAGAGACCCAGTACTTC	CSAARGQETQYF
TRBV7-7	TRBJ2-1	few	NA	TGTGCTAGCAGCGCCCTCGTGGACCCGAATGAGCAGTTCTTC	CASSALVDPNEQFF
TRBV28	TRBJ1-2	many	NA	TGTGCCAGCAGTTTAAGTCGGCGCCGAGACTACACCTTC	CASSLSRRRDYTF
TRBV6-1	TRBJ1-1	many	NA	TGTGCCAGCACCCCATTGTTGCAGGGGAGAGCTGGTACGGCTTTCTTT	CASTPLLQGRAGTAFF
TRBV10-3	TRBJ2-7	few	TRBD1	TGTGCCATCAGCCCGGGACAGCCGGGGGAGCAGTACTTC	CAISPGQPGEQYF
TRBV12-3/TRBV12-4	TRBJ2-1	NA	TRBD2	TGTGCCATCAGTTCTCCCCGAGGACTAGCGGGGACCTCCTACAATGAGCAGTTCTTC	CAISSPRGLAGTSYNEQFF
TRBV4-3	TRBJ2-7	NA	TRBD1	TGCGCCAGCAGCTACCGACAGGGTGAAGAGCAGTACTTC	CASSYRQGEEQYF
TRBV6-1	TRBJ1-2	many	NA	TGTGCCAGCAGCATACAGGGTACCTATGGCTACACCTTC	CASSIQGTYGYTF
TRBV4-3	TRBJ1-2	NA	NA	TGCGCCAGCAGCCGAAACATACGGGCTAACTATGGCTACACCTTC	CASSRNIRANYGYTF
TRBV4-3	TRBJ2-7	many	NA	TGCGCCAGCAGCCAAGGCCAGGTGGGAGACTACGAGCAGTACTTC	CASSQGQVGDYEQYF
TRBV5-1	TRBJ2-7	NA	TRBD1	TGCGCCAGCAGCGTGGGGGCAGGGGGCTTATATTCGAACGAGCAGTACTTC	CASSVGAGGLYSNEQYF
TRBV28	TRBJ1-2	many	TRBD1	TGTGCCAGCAGTCCCCTTGGACAGGGGGAGAACTATGGCTACACCTTC	CASSPLGQGENYGYTF
TRBV5-5	TRBJ2-4	many	TRBD2	TGTGCCAGCAGCTCCCTAGCGGGGGAGCAAGGGAACATTCAGTACTTC	CASSSLAGEQGNIQYF
TRBV6-2/TRBV6-3	TRBJ1-2	many	NA	TGTGCCAGCAGTTCAGGCGGAGGCTATGGCTACACCTTC	CASSSGGGYGYTF
TRBV4-2	TRBJ2-6	NA	NA	TGTGCCAGCAGCCAAGAGAGATTCTCTGGGGCCAACGTCCTGACTTTC	CASSQERFSGANVLTF
TRBV7-8	TRBJ2-3	many	NA	TGTGCCAGCAGCTTATTCCGGACACCGGACAGCACAGATACGCAGTATTTT	CASSLFRTPDSTDTQYF
TRBV4-2	TRBJ1-2	NA	NA	TGTGCCAGCAGCCCTCACGACAGGAACTATGGCTACACCTTC	CASSPHDRNYGYTF
TRBV5-1	TRBJ2-2	many	NA	TGCGCCAGCAGCTTGGGTATGGCGGGGCCGAACACCGGGGAGCTGTTTTTT	CASSLGMAGPNTGELFF
TRBV12-3/TRBV12-4	TRBJ1-4	NA	NA	TGTGCCAGCAGTTGTTTCAACTCGGGACCCCCTATCCTCGGACCTAATGAAAAACTGTTTTTT	CASSCFNSGPPILGPNEKLFF
TRBV29-1	TRBJ2-1	many	NA	TGCAGCTCTAGGAGGGAGGCCCTCTCCTACAATGAGCAGTTCTTC	CSSRREALSYNEQFF